This T cell receptor beta chain is from a study of shared clonotypes between healthy human individuals. Deletions cut 2 bases from V and 8 bases from J, with 16 bases between. The length of the CDR3 is 16 residues. CDR1 and CDR2 (germline): MNHNS, SASEGT. For this clone: Its specificity is not known.

For sorted subsets, about 190 ng DNA per replicate equaled tens of thousands of T cell genomes. This table comes from immunoSEQ multiplex PCR, and its TCRdb copy is limited to in-frame clones, with some not included. The sample lists about 2 million clones; approximately 95% were seen once. Broader study findings: Rarefaction showed sorted-subset sequencing was incomplete despite large depth. A small donor pool kept down the genetic and exposure-history diversity that was represented. Relative to clonotypes present in all four donors, those not shared had lower generation probabilities.

This TCR came from a man between 18 and 29 years old in good health. The chain is built from TRBV6-1 and TRBJ1-6; a possible D gene is TRBD1 (6 bases). The material sequenced was naive CD4+ T cells sorted from blood. The subset denotes: CD45RA+ positively selected. The CDR3 loop reads CASSELGVRGDSPLHF. As DNA, the CDR3 is TGTGCCAGCAGTGAACTCGGGGTCAGGGGAGATTCACCCCTCCACTTT.